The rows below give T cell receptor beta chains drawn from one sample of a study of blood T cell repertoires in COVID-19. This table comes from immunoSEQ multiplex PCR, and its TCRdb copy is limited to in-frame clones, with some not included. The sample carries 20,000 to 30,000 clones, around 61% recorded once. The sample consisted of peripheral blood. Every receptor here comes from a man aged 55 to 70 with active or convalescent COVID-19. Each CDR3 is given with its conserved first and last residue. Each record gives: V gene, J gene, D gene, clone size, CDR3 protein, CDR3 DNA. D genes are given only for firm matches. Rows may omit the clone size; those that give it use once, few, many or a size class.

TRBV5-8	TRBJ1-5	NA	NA	CASSYDSPQPQHF	TGTGCCAGCAGCTATGACAGCCCTCAGCCCCAGCATTTT
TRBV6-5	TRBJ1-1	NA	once	CATPISGMGTEAFF	TGTGCCACACCTATCTCAGGTATGGGCACTGAAGCTTTCTTT
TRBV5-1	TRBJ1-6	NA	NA	CASSLSIRVDSPLHF	TGCGCCAGCAGCTTGAGTATCAGGGTTGATTCACCCCTCCACTTT
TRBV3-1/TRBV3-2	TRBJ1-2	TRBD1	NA	CASSQGTGPFGYTF	TGTGCCAGCAGCCAAGGGACAGGCCCCTTTGGCTACACCTTC
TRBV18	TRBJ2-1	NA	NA	CASSQAQGAEQFF	TGTGCCAGCTCACAAGCGCAAGGGGCTGAGCAGTTCTTC
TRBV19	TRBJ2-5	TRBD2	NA	CASSIASGPRETQYF	TGTGCCAGTAGTATAGCTAGCGGCCCCCGCGAGACCCAGTACTTC
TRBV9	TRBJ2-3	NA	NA	CASSVAGRSGRGTDTQYF	TGTGCCAGCAGCGTAGCAGGGAGGTCGGGCAGGGGCACAGATACGCAGTATTTT
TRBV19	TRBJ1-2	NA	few	CASGDGATGIPLSGYTF	TGTGCCAGTGGGGATGGCGCGACCGGGATCCCCTTGTCTGGCTACACCTTC
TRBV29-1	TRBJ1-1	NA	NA	CSVFTGTEAFF	TGCAGCGTCTTCACAGGCACTGAAGCTTTCTTT
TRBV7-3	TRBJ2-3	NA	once	CASSLAGSTDTQYF	TGTGCCAGCAGCTTGGCGGGGTCCACAGATACGCAGTATTTT
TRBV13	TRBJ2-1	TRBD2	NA	CASSPRGDNNDNEQFF	TGTGCCAGCAGCCCCCGGGGGGATAACAATGACAATGAGCAGTTCTTC
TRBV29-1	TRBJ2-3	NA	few	CSVTGIADTQYF	TGCAGCGTTACAGGAATCGCAGATACGCAGTATTTT
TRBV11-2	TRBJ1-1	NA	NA	CASSLVGARGAFF	TGTGCCAGCAGCTTAGTGGGGGCCAGAGGAGCTTTCTTT
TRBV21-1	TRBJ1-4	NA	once	CASRGDKGSNEKLFF	TGTGCCAGCAGGGGTGACAAGGGGTCTAATGAAAAACTGTTTTTT
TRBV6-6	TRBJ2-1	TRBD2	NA	CASNGLAVSGNEQFF	TGTGCCAGCAACGGACTAGCGGTCAGTGGCAATGAGCAGTTCTTC
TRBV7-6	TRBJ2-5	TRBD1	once	CASSRDSVIFQETQYF	TGTGCCAGCAGCCGGGACAGCGTAATTTTCCAAGAGACCCAGTACTTC
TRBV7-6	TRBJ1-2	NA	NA	CASSFSPDGGYTF	TGTGCCAGCAGCTTTAGTCCCGACGGGGGCTACACCTTC
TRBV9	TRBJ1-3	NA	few	CASSPAGTTSGNTIYF	TGTGCCAGCAGCCCCGCCGGGACAACTTCTGGAAACACCATATATTTT
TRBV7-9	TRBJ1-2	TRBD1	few	CASSLGTGRERNYGYTF	TGTGCCAGCAGCTTAGGGACAGGTCGAGAACGGAACTATGGCTACACCTTC
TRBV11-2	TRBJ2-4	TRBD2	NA	CASSRLISGRHTIQYF	TGTGCCAGCAGCCGCCTCATTAGCGGGAGGCATACCATTCAGTACTTC
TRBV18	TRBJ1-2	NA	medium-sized	CASSPSRANYGYTF	TGTGCCAGCTCACCAAGCAGGGCTAACTATGGCTACACCTTC
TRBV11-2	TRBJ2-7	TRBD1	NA	CASRQTGGTGEQYF	TGTGCCAGCAGGCAGACAGGGGGCACGGGCGAGCAGTACTTC
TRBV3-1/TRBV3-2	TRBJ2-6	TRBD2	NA	CASSFRTSGSSGANVLTF	TGTGCCAGCAGCTTCCGGACTAGCGGGAGCTCTGGGGCCAACGTCCTGACTTTC
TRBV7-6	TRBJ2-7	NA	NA	CASSYAGDRYGEQYF	TGTGCCAGCAGCTACGCGGGGGACAGGTACGGCGAGCAGTACTTC
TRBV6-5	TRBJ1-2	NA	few	CASLGGWDGYTF	TGTGCCAGCCTCGGGGGATGGGATGGCTACACCTTC
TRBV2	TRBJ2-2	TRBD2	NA	CASILAGYTGELFF	TGTGCCAGCATCCTAGCGGGATACACCGGGGAGCTGTTTTTT
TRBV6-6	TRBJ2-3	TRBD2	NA	CASIIAGAASDTQYF	TGTGCCAGCATTATAGCGGGAGCGGCGTCTGATACGCAGTATTTT
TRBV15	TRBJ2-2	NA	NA	CATSGARGELNTGELFF	TGTGCCACCAGTGGTGCTCGTGGGGAGTTGAACACCGGGGAGCTGTTTTTT
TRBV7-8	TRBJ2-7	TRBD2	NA	CASSMRTSGEPSIHYEQYF	TGTGCCAGCAGCATGCGGACTAGCGGCGAACCAAGTATACACTACGAGCAGTACTTC
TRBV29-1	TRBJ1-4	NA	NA	CSVRLQGLEKLFF	TGCAGCGTTCGTCTGCAGGGCCTGGAAAAACTGTTTTTT
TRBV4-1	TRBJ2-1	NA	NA	CASSQTPAGANEQFF	TGCGCCAGCAGCCAGACCCCAGCGGGTGCCAATGAGCAGTTCTTC
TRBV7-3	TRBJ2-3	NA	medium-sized	CASTLGWGVQDTQYF	TGTGCCAGCACCCTCGGGTGGGGCGTTCAAGATACGCAGTATTTT
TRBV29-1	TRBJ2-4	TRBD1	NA	CSGGQGGAKNIQYF	TGCAGCGGCGGACAGGGGGGAGCCAAAAACATTCAGTACTTC
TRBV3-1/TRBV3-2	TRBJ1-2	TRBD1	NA	CASSSGTGGGYTF	TGTGCCAGCAGCTCCGGGACAGGGGGAGGCTACACCTTC
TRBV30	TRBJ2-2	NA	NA	CAWSVLSGDTGELFF	TGTGCCTGGAGTGTACTGTCAGGGGACACCGGGGAGCTGTTTTTT
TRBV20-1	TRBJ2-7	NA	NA	CSASTGFVGYSYEQYF	TGCAGTGCTAGTACCGGGTTTGTCGGGTATAGCTACGAGCAGTACTTC
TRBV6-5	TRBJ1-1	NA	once	CASSPAAVGGTEAFF	TGTGCCAGCAGTCCCGCGGCGGTCGGGGGGACTGAAGCTTTCTTT
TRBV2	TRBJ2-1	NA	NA	CASSGPGYYNEQFF	TGTGCCAGCAGTGGCCCAGGTTACTACAATGAGCAGTTCTTC
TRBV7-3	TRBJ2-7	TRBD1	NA	CASSLSPTGAYEQYF	TGTGCCAGCAGCTTAAGTCCTACAGGGGCCTACGAGCAGTACTTC
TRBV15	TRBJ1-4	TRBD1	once	CATSRDRGQFSEKLFF	TGTGCCACCAGCAGAGATAGGGGACAGTTTAGTGAAAAACTGTTTTTT
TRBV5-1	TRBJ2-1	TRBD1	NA	CASSLYGQVSSYNEQFF	TGCGCCAGCAGCCTATACGGACAGGTGAGCTCCTACAATGAGCAGTTCTTC
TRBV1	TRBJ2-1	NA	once	CTSSIGSSYNEQFF	TGCACCAGCAGCATTGGGAGCTCCTACAATGAGCAGTTCTTC
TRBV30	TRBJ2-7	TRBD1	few	CAWSAGQVNSYEQYF	TGTGCCTGGAGCGCCGGACAGGTTAACTCCTACGAGCAGTACTTC
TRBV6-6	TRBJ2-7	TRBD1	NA	CASSYGTGSSYEQYF	TGTGCCAGCAGCTACGGGACAGGGAGCTCCTACGAGCAGTACTTC
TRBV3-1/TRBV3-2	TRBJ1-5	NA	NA	CASSRGGNQPQHF	TGTGCCAGCAGCCGAGGAGGTAATCAGCCCCAGCATTTT
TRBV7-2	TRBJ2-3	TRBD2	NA	CASRAEGLAGGRDTQYF	TGTGCCAGCAGGGCTGAAGGACTAGCGGGGGGGCGAGATACGCAGTATTTT
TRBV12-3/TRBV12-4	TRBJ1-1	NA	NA	CASSLARATEAFF	TGTGCCAGCAGTTTAGCGAGGGCCACTGAAGCTTTCTTT
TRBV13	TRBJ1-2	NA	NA	CASSLGIRAGVRGYTF	TGTGCCAGCAGCTTAGGCATCAGGGCAGGGGTGAGGGGCTACACCTTC
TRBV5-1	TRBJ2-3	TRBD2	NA	CASSLGTGTSGGRTTDTQYF	TGCGCCAGCAGCTTGGGGACCGGGACTAGCGGGGGACGGACCACAGATACGCAGTATTTT
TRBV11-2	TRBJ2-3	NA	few	CASSLEAGTDTQYF	TGTGCCAGCAGCTTAGAAGCAGGGACAGATACGCAGTATTTT
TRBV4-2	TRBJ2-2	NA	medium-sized	CASSLSNTGELFF	TGTGCCAGCAGCCTATCGAACACCGGGGAGCTGTTTTTT
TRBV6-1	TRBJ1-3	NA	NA	CASSVSGRRARGGNTIYF	TGTGCCAGCAGTGTCAGTGGACGCAGGGCAAGGGGGGGAAACACCATATATTTT
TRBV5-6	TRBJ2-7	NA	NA	CASSGGGEQYF	TGTGCCAGCAGCGGAGGAGGCGAGCAGTACTTC
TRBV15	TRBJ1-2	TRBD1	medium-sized	CATSREIGQGHGYTF	TGTGCCACCAGCAGAGAAATCGGACAGGGACATGGCTACACCTTC
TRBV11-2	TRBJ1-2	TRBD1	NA	CASSLAPGQPYGYTF	TGTGCCAGCAGCTTAGCTCCGGGACAGCCCTATGGCTACACCTTC
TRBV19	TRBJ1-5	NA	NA	CASRFGPLNQPQHF	TGTGCCAGTAGATTTGGGCCGCTCAATCAGCCCCAGCATTTT